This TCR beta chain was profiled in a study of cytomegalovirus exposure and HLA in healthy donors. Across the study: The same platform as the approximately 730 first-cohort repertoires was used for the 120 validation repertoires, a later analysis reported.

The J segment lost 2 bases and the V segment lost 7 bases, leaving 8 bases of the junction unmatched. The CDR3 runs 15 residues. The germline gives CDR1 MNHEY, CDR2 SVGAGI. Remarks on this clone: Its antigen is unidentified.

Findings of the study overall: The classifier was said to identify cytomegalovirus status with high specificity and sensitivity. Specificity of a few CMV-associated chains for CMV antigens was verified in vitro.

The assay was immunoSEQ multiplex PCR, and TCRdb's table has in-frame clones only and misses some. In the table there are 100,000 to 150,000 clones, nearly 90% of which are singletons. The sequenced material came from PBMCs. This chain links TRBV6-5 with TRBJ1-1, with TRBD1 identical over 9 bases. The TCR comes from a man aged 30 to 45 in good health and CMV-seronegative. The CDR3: CASILQGAANTEAFF. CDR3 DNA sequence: TGTGCCAGCATTCTACAGGGGGCGGCAAACACTGAAGCTTTCTTT.